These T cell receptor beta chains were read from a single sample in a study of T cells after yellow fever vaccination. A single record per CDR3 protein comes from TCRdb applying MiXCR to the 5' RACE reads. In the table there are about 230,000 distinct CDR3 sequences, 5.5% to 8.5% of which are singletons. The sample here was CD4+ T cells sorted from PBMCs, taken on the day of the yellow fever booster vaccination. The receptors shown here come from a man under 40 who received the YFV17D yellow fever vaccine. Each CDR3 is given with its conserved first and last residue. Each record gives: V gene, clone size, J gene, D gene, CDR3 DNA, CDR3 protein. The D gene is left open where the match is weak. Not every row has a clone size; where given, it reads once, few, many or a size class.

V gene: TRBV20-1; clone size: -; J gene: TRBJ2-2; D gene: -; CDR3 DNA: TGCAGTGCCAGAGCAGGACCTATCGCCGGGGAGCTGTTTTTT; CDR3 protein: CSARAGPIAGELFF
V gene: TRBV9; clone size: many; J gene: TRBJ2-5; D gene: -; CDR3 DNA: TGTGCCAGCAGCCACAGGGCTATTCCCCTCGTCGGGGAGACCCAGTACTTC; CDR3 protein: CASSHRAIPLVGETQYF
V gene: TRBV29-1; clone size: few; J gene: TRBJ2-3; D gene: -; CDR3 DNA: TGCAGCGTTGAAGATCGGTATAGCACAGATACGCAGTATTTT; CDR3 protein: CSVEDRYSTDTQYF
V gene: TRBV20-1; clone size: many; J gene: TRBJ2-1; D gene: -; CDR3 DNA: TGCAGTGCTCTTCGGGACTCCCCGTGGAATGAGCAGTTCTTC; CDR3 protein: CSALRDSPWNEQFF
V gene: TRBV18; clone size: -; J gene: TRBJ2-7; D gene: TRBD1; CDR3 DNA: TGTGCCAGCTCACCCGGGACAGGGCGCGTTCCCTACGAGCAGTACTTC; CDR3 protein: CASSPGTGRVPYEQYF
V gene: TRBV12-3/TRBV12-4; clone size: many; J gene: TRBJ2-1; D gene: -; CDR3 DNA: TGTGCCAGCACAACCATTAACCCCTACAATGAGCAGTTCTTC; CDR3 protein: CASTTINPYNEQFF
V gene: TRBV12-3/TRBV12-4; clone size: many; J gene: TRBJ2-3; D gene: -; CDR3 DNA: TGTGCCAGCAGTTCTACATGGGGAGCCACAGATACGCAGTATTTT; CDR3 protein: CASSSTWGATDTQYF
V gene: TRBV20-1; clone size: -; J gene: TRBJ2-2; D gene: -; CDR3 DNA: TGCAGTGCCCCGGGCCGCCCCGGAGGGGGCACCGGGGAGCTGTTTTTT; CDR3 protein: CSAPGRPGGGTGELFF
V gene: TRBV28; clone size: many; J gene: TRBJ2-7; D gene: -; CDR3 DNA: TGTGCCAGCAAGGGGCGGCGCGAGCAGTACTTC; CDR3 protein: CASKGRREQYF
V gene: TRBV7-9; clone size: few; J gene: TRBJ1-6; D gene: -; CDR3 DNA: TGTGCCAGCAGCTTAGGGGTCGGGGACGGCAATTCACCCCTCCACTTT; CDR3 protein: CASSLGVGDGNSPLHF
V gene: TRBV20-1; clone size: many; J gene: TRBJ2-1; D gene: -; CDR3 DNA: TGCAGTGCCCTGCCCGGGACAAGCTCCTACAATGAGCAGTTCTTC; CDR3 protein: CSALPGTSSYNEQFF
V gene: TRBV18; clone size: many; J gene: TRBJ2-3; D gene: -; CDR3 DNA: TGTGCCAGCTCACCACCGGTGGGCACAGATACGCAGTATTTT; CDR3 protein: CASSPPVGTDTQYF
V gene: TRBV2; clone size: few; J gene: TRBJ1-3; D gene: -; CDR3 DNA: TGTGCCACCCAAGGGTACACCATATATTTT; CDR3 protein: CATQGYTIYF
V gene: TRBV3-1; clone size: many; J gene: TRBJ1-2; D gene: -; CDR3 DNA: TGTGCCAGCAGCCAAGGTGCAGGGAACTATGGCTACACCTTC; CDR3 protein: CASSQGAGNYGYTF
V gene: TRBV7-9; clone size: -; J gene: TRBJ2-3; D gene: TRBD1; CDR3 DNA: TGTGCCAGCAGCCTCGGGACAGGGGACGCAGATACGCAGTATTTT; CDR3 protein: CASSLGTGDADTQYF